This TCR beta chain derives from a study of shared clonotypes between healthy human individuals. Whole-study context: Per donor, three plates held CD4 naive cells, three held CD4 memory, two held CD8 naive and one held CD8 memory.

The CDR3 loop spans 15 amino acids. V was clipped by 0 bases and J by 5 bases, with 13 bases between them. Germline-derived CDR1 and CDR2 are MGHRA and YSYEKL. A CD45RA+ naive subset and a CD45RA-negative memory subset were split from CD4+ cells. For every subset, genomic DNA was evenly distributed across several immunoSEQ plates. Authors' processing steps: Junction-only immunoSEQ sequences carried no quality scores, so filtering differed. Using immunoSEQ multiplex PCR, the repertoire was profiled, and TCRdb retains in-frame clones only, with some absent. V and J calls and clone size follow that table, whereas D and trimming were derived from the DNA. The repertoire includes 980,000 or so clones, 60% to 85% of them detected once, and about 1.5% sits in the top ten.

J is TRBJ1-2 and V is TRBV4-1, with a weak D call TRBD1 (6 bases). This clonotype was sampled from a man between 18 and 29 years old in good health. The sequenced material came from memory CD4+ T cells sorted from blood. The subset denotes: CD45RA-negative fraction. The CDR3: CASSQDVAGAYGYTF. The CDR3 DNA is TGCGCCAGCAGCCAAGATGTGGCAGGGGCGTATGGCTACACCTTC.